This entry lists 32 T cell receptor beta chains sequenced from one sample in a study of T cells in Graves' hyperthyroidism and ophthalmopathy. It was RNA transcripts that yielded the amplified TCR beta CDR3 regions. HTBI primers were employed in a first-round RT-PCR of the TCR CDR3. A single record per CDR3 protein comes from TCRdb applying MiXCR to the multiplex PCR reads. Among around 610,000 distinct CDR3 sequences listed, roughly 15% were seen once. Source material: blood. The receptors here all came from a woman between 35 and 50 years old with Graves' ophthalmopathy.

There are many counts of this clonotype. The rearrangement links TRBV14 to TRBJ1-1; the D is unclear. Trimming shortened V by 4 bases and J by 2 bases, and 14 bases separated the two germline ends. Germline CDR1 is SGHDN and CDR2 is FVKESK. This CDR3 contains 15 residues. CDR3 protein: CASSLENRRNTEAFF. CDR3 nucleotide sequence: TGTGCCAGCAGCCTGGAAAACAGACGAAACACTGAAGCTTTCTTT.

CDR3 sequence reads: CASSEDRYGTEAFF. DNA of the CDR3: TGTGCCAGCAGTGAAGACAGGTATGGCACTGAAGCTTTCTTT. This rearrangement joins TRBV6-1 to TRBJ1-1; TRBD1 is a possible D gene (5 bases). Trimming took 1 base from V and 4 from J, leaving 10 bases between them. Germline CDR1 reads MNHNS; CDR2 reads SASEGT. The CDR3 has 14 residues.

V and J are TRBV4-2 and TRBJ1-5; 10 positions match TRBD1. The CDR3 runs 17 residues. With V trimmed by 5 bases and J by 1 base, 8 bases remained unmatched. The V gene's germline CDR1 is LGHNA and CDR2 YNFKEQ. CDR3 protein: CASSAGQGPLSNQPQHF. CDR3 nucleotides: TGTGCCAGCAGCGCGGGACAGGGGCCCTTGAGCAATCAGCCCCAGCATTTT.

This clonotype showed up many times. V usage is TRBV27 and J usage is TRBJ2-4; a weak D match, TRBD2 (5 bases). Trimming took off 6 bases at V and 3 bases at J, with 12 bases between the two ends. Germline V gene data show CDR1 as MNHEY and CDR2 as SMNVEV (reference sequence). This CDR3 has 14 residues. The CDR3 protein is CASRNKGVKNIQYF. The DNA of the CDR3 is TGTGCCAGCAGAAACAAGGGAGTCAAAAACATTCAGTACTTC.

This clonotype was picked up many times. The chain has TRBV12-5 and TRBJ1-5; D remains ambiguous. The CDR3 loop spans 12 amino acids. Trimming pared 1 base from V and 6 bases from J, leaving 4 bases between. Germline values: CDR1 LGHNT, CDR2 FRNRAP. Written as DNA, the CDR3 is TGTGCTAGTGGTTTGGCCTGTCAGCCCCAGCATTTT. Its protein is CASGLACQPQHF. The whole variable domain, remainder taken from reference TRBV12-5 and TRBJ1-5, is DARVTQTPRHKVTEMGQEVTMRCQPILGHNTVFWYRQTMMQGLELLAYFRNRAPLDDSGMPKDRFSAEMPDATLATLKIQPSEPRDSAVYFCASGLACQPQHFGDGTRLSIL.

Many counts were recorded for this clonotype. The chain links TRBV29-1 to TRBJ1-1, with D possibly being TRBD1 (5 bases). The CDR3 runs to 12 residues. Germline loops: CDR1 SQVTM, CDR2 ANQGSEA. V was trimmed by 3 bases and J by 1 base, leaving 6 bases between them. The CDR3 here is CSVDRANTEAFF. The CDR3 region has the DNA TGCAGCGTTGACAGGGCGAACACTGAAGCTTTCTTT.

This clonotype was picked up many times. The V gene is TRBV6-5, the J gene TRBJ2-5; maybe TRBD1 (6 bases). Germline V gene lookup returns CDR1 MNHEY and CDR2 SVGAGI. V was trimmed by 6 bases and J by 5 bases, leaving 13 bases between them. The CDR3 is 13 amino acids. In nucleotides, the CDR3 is TGTGCCAGCAGACCCACAGGGCGGGAGACCCAGTACTTC. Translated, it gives CASRPTGRETQYF.

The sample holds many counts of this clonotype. As DNA, the CDR3 is TGCAGCGTTGAAGATAGGGGGCGCCCCTACGAGCAGTACTTC. Translated, it gives CSVEDRGRPYEQYF. The J gene is TRBJ2-7, the V gene TRBV29-1, with 7 bases fitting TRBD1. The V gene end was trimmed by 0 bases and the J gene end by 2 bases; junction bases not matched to a gene: 4. Germline-derived CDR1 and CDR2 are SQVTM and ANQGSEA. The CDR3 covers 14 residues.

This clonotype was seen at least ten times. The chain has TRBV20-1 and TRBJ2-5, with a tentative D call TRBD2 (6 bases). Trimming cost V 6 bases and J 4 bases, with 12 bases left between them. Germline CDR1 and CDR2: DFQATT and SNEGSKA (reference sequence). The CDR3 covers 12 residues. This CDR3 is CSAVWGGETQYF. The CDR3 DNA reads TGCAGTGCAGTTTGGGGAGGAGAGACCCAGTACTTC.

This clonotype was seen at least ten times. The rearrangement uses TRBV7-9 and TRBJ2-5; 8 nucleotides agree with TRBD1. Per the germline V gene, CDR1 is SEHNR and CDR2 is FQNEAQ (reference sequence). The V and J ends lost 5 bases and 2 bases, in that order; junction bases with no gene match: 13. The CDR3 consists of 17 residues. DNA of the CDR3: TGTGCCAGCAGCGACCTGGGGACAGGTTGGGCACAAGAGACCCAGTACTTC. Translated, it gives CASSDLGTGWAQETQYF.

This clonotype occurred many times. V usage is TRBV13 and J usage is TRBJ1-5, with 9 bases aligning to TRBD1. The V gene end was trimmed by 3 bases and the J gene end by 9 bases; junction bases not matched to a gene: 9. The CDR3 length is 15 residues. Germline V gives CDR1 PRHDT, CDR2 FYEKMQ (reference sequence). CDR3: CASSLKQGAIMPQHF. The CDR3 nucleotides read TGTGCCAGCAGCTTGAAACAGGGGGCAATCATGCCCCAGCATTTT.

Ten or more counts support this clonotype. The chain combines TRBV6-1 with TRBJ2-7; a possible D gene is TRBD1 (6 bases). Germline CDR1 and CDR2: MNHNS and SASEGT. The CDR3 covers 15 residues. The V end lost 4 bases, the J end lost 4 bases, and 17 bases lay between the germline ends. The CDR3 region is CASSGQGTGIYEQYF. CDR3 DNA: TGTGCCAGCAGTGGTCAGGGGACGGGTATTTACGAGCAGTACTTC.

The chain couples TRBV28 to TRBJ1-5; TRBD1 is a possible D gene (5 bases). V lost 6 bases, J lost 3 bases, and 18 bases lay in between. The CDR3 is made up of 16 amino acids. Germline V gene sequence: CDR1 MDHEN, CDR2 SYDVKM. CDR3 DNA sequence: TGTGCCAGCAGCCGCCAGGGAATCCGGGACAATCAGCCCCAGCATTTT. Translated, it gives CASSRQGIRDNQPQHF.

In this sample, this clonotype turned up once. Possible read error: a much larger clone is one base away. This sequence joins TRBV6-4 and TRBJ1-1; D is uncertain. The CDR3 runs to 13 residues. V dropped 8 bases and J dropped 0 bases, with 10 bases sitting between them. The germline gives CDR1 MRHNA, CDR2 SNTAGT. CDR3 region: CASGRLMNTEAFF. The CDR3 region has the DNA TGTGCCAGCGGTAGACTCATGAACACTGAAGCTTTCTTT.

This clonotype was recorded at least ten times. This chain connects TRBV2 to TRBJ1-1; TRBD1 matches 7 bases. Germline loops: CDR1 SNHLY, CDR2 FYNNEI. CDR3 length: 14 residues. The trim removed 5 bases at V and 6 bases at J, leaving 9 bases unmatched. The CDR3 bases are TGTGCCAGCAGTAGGGGACAGCGAGGGGCTGAAGCTTTCTTT. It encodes CASSRGQRGAEAFF.

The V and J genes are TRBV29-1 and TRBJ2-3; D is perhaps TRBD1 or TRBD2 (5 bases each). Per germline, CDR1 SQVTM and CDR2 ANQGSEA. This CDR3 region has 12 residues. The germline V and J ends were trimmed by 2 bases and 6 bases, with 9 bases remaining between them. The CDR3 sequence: CSVERDPDTQYF. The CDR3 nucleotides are TGCAGCGTTGAACGGGACCCGGATACGCAGTATTTT.

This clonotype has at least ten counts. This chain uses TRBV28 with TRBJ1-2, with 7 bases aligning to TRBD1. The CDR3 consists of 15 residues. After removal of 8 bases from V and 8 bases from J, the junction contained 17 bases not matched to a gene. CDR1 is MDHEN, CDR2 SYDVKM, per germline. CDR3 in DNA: TGTGCCAGCGCTCAAAAACGGAACAGGGGTGGCGGCTACACCTTC. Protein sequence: CASAQKRNRGGGYTF.

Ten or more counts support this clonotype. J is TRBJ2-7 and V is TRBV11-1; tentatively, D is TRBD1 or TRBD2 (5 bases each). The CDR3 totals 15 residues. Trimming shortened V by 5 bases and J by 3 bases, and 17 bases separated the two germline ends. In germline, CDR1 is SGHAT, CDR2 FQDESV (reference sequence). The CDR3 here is CASSPLLGENYEQYF. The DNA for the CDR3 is TGTGCCAGCAGCCCACTTTTGGGGGAGAACTACGAGCAGTACTTC.

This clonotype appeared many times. The DNA for the CDR3 is TGTGCCCACAGGGGGGTTGTCCCTGAAGCTTTCTTT. Its translation is CAHRGVVPEAFF. This chain joins TRBV12-5 and TRBJ1-1; 8 positions match TRBD1. This CDR3 contains 12 residues. The germline V gene has CDR1 LGHNT and CDR2 FRNRAP.

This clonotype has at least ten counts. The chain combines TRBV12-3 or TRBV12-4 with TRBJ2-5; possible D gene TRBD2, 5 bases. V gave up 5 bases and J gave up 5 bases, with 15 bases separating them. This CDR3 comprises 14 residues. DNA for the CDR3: TGTGCCAGCAGTGTAGGACTCGGTTGGGAGACCCAGTACTTC. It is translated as CASSVGLGWETQYF.

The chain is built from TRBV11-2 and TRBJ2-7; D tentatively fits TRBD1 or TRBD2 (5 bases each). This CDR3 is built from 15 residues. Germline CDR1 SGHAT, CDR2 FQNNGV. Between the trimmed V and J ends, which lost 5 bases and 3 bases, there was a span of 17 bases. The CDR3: CASSPRGSGGYEQYF. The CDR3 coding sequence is TGTGCCAGCAGCCCACGGGGCAGTGGAGGCTACGAGCAGTACTTC.

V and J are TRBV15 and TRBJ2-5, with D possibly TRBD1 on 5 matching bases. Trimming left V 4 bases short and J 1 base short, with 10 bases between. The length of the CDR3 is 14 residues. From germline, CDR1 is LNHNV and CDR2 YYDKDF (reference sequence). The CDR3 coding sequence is TGTGCCACCAGCATTCCTGGGGCCCAAGAGACCCAGTACTTC. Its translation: CATSIPGAQETQYF.

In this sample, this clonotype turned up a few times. CDR3 sequence: CAWSVLRGFYGYTF. The CDR3 nucleotides are TGTGCCTGGAGTGTACTGAGGGGATTCTATGGCTACACCTTC. The chain recombines TRBV30 with TRBJ1-2, with a possible D match to TRBD1 (5 bases). V lost 0 bases and J lost 4, with 12 bases in between. CDR1 is GTSNPN, CDR2 SVGIG, per germline (reference sequence). CDR3 length: 14 residues.

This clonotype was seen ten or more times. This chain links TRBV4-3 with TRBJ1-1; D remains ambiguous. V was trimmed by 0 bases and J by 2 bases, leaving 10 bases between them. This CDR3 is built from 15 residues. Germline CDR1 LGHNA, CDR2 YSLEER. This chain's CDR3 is CASSQDRGINTEAFF. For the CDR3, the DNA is TGCGCCAGCAGCCAAGATCGCGGGATAAACACTGAAGCTTTCTTT.

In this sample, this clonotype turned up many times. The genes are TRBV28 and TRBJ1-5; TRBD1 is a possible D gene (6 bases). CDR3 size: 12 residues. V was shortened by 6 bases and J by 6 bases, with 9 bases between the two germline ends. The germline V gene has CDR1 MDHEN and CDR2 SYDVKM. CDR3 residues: CASRQGSQPQHF. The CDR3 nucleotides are TGTGCCAGCAGACAGGGTTCTCAGCCCCAGCATTTT.

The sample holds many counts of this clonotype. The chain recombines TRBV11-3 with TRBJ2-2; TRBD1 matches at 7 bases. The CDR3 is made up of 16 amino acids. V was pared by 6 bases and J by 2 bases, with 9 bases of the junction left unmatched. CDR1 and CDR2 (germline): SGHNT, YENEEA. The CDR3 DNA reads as TGTGCCAGCAGTCGCGGACAGGCACCTAACACCGGGGAGCTGTTTTTT. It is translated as CASSRGQAPNTGELFF. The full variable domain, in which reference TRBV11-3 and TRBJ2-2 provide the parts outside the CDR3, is EAGVVQSPRYKIIEKKQPVAFWCNPISGHNTLYWYLQNLGQGPELLIRYENEEAVDDSQLPKDRFSAERLKGVDSTLKIQPAELGDSAVYLCASSRGQAPNTGELFFGEGSRLTVL.

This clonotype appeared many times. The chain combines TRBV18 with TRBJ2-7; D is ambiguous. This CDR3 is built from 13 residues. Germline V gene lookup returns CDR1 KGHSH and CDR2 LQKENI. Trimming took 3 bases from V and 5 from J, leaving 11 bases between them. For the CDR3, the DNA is TGTGCCAGCTCACCTATCTCTGGGCACGAGCAGTACTTC. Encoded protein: CASSPISGHEQYF.

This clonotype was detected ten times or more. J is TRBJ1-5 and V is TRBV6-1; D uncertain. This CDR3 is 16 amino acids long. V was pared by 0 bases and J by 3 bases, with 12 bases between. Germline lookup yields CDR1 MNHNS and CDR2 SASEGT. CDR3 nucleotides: TGTGCCAGCAGTGAAGCAATCTTTCCGAACAATCAGCCCCAGCATTTT. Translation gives CASSEAIFPNNQPQHF.

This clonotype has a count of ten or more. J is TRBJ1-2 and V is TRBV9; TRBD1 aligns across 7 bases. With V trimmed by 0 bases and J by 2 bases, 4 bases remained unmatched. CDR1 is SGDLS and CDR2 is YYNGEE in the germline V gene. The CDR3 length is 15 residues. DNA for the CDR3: TGTGCCAGCAGCGTAGAGGGCAGGGGGAACTATGGCTACACCTTC. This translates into CASSVEGRGNYGYTF.

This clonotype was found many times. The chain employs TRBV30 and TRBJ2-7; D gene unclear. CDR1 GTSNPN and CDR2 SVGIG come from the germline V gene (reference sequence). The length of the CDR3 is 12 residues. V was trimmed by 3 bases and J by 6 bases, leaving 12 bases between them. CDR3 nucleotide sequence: TGTGCCTGGAGGGCTAGTTTGTTCGAGCAGTACTTC. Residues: CAWRASLFEQYF. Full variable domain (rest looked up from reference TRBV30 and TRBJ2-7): SQTIHQWPATLVQPVGSPLSLECTVEGTSNPNLYWYRQAAGRGLQLLFYSVGIGQISSEVPQNLSASRPQDRQFILSSKKLLLSDSGFYLCAWRASLFEQYFGPGTRLTVT.

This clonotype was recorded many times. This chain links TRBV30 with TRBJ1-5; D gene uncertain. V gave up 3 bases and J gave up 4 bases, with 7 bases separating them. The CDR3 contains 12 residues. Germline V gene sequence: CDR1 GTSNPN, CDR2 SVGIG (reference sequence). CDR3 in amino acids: CAWSLNNQPQHF. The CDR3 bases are TGTGCCTGGAGCTTAAATAATCAGCCCCAGCATTTT.

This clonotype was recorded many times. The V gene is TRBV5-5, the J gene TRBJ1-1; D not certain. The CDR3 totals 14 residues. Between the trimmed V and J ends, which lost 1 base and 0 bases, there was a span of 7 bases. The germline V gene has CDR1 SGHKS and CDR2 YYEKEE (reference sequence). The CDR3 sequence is CASSLLTVNTEAFF. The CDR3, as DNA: TGTGCCAGCAGCTTGCTGACTGTGAACACTGAAGCTTTCTTT.